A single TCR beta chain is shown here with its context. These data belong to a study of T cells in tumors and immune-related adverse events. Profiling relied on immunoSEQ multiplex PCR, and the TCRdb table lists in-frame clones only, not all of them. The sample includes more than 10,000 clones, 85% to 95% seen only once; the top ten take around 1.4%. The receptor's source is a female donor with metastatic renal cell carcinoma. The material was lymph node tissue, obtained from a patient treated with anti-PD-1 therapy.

The CDR3 sequence: CASSYGGTGPPYEQYF. The CDR3 region has the DNA TGTGCCAGCAGTTACGGCGGGACAGGGCCGCCCTACGAGCAGTACTTC. The genes are TRBV6-5 and TRBJ2-7, with TRBD1 matching 9 bases. The CDR3 extends over 16 amino acids. In germline, CDR1 is MNHEY, CDR2 SVGAGI. J lost 2 bases, V lost 2 bases, and 7 bases had no gene match.